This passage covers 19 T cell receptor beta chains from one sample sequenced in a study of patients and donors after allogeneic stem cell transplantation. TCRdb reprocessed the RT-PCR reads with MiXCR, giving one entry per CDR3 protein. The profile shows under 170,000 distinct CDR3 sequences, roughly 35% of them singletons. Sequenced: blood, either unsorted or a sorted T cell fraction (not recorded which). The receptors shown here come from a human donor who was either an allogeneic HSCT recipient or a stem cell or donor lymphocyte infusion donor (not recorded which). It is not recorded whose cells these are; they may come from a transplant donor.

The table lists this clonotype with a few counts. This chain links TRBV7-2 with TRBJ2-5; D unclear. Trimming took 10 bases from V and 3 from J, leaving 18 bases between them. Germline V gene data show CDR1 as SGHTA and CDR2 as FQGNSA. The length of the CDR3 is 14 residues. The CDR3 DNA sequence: TGTGCCACCCAAAGACCCTTCCTCGAAGAGACCCAGTACTTC. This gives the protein CATQRPFLEETQYF. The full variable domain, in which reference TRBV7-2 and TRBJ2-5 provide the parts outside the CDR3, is GAGVSQSPSNKVTEKGKDVELRCDPISGHTALYWYRQSLGQGLEFLIYFQGNSAPDKSGLPSDRFSAERTGGSVSTLTIQRTQQEDSAVYLCATQRPFLEETQYFGPGTRLLVL.

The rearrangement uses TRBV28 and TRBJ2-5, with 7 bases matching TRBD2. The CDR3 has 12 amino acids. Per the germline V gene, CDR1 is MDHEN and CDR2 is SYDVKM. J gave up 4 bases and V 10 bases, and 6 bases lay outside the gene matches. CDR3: CATREGTETQYF. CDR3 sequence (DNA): TGTGCCACCAGGGAGGGGACAGAGACCCAGTACTTC.

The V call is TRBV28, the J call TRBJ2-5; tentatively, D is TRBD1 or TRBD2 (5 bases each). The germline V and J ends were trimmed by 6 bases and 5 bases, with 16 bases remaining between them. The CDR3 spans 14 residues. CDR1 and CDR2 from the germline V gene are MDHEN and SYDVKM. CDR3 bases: TGTGCCAGCAGCCCCGAGGGGTTTTTTGAGACCCAGTACTTC. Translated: CASSPEGFFETQYF.

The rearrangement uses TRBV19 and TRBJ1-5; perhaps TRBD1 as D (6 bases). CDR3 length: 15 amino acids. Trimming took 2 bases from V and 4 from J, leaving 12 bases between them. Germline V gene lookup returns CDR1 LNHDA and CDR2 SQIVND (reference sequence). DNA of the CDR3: TGTGCCAGTAGTATATTGGACAGTTGGAATCAGCCCCAGCATTTT. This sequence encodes CASSILDSWNQPQHF. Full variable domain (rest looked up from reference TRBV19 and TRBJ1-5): DGGITQSPKYLFRKEGQNVTLSCEQNLNHDAMYWYRQDPGQGLRLIYYSQIVNDFQKGDIAEGYSVSREKKESFPLTVTSAQKNPTAFYLCASSILDSWNQPQHFGDGTRLSIL.

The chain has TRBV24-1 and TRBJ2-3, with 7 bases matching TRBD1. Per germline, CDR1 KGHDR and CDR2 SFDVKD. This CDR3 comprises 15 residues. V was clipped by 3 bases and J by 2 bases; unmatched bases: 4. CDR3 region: CATSDRDRYTDTQYF. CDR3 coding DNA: TGTGCCACCAGTGATCGGGACAGATACACAGATACGCAGTATTTT.

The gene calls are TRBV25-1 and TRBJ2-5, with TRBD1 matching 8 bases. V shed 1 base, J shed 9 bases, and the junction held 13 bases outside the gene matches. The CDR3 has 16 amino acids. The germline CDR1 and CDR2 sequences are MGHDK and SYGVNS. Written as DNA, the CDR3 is TGTGCCAGCAGTGAATTTAGGGCAGGGGGCGCCGAGGCCCAGTACTTC. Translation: CASSEFRAGGAEAQYF.

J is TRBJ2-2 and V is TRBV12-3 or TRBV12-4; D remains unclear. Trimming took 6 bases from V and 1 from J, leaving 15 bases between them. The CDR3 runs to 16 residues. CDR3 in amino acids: CASRPVGGLNTGELFF. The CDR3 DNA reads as TGTGCCAGCAGACCCGTCGGCGGTTTGAACACCGGGGAGCTGTTTTTT.

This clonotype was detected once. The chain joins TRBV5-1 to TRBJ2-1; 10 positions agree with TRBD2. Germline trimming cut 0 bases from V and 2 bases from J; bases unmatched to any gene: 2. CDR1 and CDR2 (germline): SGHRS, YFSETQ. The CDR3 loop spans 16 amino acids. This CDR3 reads CASSLESGGAYNEQFF. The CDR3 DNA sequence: TGCGCCAGCAGCTTGGAAAGCGGGGGGGCCTACAATGAGCAGTTCTTC.

The CDR3 DNA reads as TGCAGCGTTGATACGGGACTGCGGGGGACCCAGTACTTC. It specifies CSVDTGLRGTQYF. V gene TRBV29-1 combines with J gene TRBJ2-5; D perhaps matches TRBD2 (6 bases). The CDR3 is made up of 13 amino acids. Germline-derived CDR1 and CDR2 are SQVTM and ANQGSEA. Trimming shortened V by 3 bases and J by 7 bases, and 15 bases separated the two germline ends.

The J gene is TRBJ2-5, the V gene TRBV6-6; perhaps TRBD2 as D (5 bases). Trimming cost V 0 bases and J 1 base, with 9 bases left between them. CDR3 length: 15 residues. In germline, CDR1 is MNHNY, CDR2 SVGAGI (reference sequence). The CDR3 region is CASSYSKSGQETQYF. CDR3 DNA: TGTGCCAGCAGTTACTCGAAGAGCGGCCAAGAGACCCAGTACTTC.

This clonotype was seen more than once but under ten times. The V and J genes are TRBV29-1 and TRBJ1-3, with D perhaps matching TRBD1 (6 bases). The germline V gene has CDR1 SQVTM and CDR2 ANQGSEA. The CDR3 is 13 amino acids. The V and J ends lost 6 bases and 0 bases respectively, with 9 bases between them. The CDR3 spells CSVGGGSGNTIYF. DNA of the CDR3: TGCAGCGTGGGAGGGGGCTCTGGAAACACCATATATTTT.

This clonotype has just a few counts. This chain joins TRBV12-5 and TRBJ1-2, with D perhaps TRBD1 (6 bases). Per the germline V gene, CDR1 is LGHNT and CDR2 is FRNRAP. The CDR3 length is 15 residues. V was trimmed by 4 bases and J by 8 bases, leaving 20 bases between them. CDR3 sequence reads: CASGSLDRPAGGYTF. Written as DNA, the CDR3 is TGTGCTAGTGGTTCCCTTGACAGGCCGGCTGGAGGCTACACCTTC.

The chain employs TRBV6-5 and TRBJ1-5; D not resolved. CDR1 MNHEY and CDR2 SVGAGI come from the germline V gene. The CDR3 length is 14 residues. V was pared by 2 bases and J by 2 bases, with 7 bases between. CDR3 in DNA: TGTGCCAGCAGTTACGATCGGGGCAATCAGCCCCAGCATTTT. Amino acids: CASSYDRGNQPQHF.

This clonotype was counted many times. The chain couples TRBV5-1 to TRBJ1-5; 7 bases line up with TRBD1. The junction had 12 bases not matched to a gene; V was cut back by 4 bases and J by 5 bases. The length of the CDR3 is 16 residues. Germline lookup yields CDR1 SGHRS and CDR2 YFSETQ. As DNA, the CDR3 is TGCGCCAGCAGCCCCGGCTGGGAGGGGGCTTATCAGCCCCAGCATTTT. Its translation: CASSPGWEGAYQPQHF. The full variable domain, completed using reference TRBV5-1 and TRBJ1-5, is KAGVTQTPRYLIKTRGQQVTLSCSPISGHRSVSWYQQTPGQGLQFLFEYFSETQRNKGNFPGRFSGRQFSNSRSEMNVSTLELGDSALYLCASSPGWEGAYQPQHFGDGTRLSIL.

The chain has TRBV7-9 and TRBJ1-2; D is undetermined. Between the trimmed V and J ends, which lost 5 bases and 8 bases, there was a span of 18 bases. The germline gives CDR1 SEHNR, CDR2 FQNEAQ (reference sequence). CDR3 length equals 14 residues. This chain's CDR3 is CASSPPGSIVGYTF. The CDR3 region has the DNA TGTGCCAGCAGCCCCCCCGGTTCGATAGTAGGCTACACCTTC.

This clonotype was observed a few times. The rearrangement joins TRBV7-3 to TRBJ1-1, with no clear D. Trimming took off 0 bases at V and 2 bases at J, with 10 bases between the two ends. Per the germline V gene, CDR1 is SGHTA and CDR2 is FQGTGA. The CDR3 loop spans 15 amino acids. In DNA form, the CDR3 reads TGTGCCAGCAGCTTAACGGGCCAGTCCAACACTGAAGCTTTCTTT. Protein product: CASSLTGQSNTEAFF.

CDR3 DNA sequence: TGCAGTGCTAGAGACAGGGGGAAGTCCTACGAGCAGTACGTC. As protein: CSARDRGKSYEQYV. V usage is TRBV20-1 and J usage is TRBJ2-7, with 7 nucleotides matching TRBD1. The germline V gene has CDR1 DFQATT and CDR2 SNEGSKA (reference sequence). The CDR3 runs to 14 residues. Germline trimming cut 0 bases from V and 1 base from J; bases unmatched to any gene: 3.

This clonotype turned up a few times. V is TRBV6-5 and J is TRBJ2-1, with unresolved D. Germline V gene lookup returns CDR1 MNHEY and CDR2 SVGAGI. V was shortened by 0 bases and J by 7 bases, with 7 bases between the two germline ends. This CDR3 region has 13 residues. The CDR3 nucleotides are TGTGCCAGCAGTTACTCGAGTGGTAATGAGCAGTTCTTC. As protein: CASSYSSGNEQFF.

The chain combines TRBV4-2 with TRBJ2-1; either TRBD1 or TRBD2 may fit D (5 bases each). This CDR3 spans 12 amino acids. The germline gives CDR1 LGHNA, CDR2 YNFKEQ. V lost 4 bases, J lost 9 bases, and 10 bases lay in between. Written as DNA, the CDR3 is TGTGCCAGCAGCCCCCGGGGCGGTGAGCAGTTCTTC. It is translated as CASSPRGGEQFF.